These 15 T cell receptor beta chains share one sample of origin, sequenced in a study of blood T cell repertoires in COVID-19. Measured with immunoSEQ multiplex PCR; TCRdb has only the in-frame clones, and not every one. The top ten clones hold around 4.5% of a sample with about 140,000 clones, 80% to 90% of them seen once. The sample consisted of peripheral blood. These receptors were collected from a woman aged 40 to 50 with acute or convalescent COVID-19.

The rearrangement joins TRBV14 to TRBJ2-6; tentatively, D is TRBD2 (5 bases). V lost 5 bases and J lost 0, with 5 bases in between. Germline V gives CDR1 SGHDN, CDR2 FVKESK. This CDR3 is built from 14 residues. The CDR3 DNA reads as TGTGCCAGCAGCGGGAGCTCTGGGGCCAACGTCCTGACTTTC. Its translation: CASSGSSGANVLTF.

The gene calls are TRBV5-1 and TRBJ2-1; D might be TRBD2 (5 bases). Germline CDR1 reads SGHRS; CDR2 reads YFSETQ. The CDR3 covers 15 residues. Between the trimmed V and J ends, which lost 3 bases and 0 bases, there was a span of 10 bases. The CDR3 nucleotides are TGCGCCAGCAGCTACGGGGATAGCTCCTACAATGAGCAGTTCTTC. Protein product: CASSYGDSSYNEQFF.

This chain uses TRBV4-3 with TRBJ1-2; 7 bases are shared with TRBD1. The CDR3 contains 15 residues. Germline trimming cut 0 bases from V and 4 bases from J; bases unmatched to any gene: 5. Looked up from germline, CDR1 is LGHNA and CDR2 is YSLEER. The CDR3 DNA reads TGCGCCAGCAGCCAAGATGTGGGACAGTCCTATGGCTACACCTTC. Residues: CASSQDVGQSYGYTF.

The chain couples TRBV30 to TRBJ2-3, with 12 bases matching TRBD1. The CDR3 runs to 17 residues. V shed 2 bases, J shed 4 bases, and the junction held 10 bases outside the gene matches. From germline, CDR1 is GTSNPN and CDR2 SVGIG (reference sequence). Written as DNA, the CDR3 is TGTGCCTGGAGTCCACCCTGGGGGACAGGGGGCGCAGATACGCAGTATTTT. Protein sequence: CAWSPPWGTGGADTQYF. Based on the CDR3 plus reference TRBV30 and TRBJ2-3, the full variable domain is SQTIHQWPATLVQPVGSPLSLECTVEGTSNPNLYWYRQAAGRGLQLLFYSVGIGQISSEVPQNLSASRPQDRQFILSSKKLLLSDSGFYLCAWSPPWGTGGADTQYFGPGTRLTVL.

The chain has TRBV9 and TRBJ1-4; 9 bases line up with TRBD1. CDR1 SGDLS and CDR2 YYNGEE come from the germline V gene. The ends lost 0 bases at V and 7 bases at J; junction bases unmatched: 7. The CDR3 length is 16 residues. In nucleotides, the CDR3 is TGTGCCAGCAGCGTAGGACGGACAGGGGATGGTGAAAAACTGTTTTTT. As protein: CASSVGRTGDGEKLFF.

This clone was recorded only once. The chain combines TRBV2 with TRBJ1-5; D perhaps matches TRBD1 (6 bases). Germline loops: CDR1 SNHLY, CDR2 FYNNEI. V dropped 3 bases and J dropped 6 bases, with 12 bases sitting between them. CDR3 length: 14 amino acids. The CDR3 sequence is CASSDEQGTQPQHF. CDR3 DNA sequence: TGTGCCAGCAGTGATGAACAGGGCACTCAGCCCCAGCATTTT.

The rearrangement links TRBV12-5 to TRBJ2-7; 12 nucleotides match TRBD2. After removal of 7 bases from V and 9 bases from J, the junction contained 7 bases not matched to a gene. This CDR3 has 13 residues. Germline V gene sequence: CDR1 LGHNT, CDR2 FRNRAP. CDR3 coding DNA: TGTGCTAGTGCCGCTAGCGGGGGGGCGGGGCAGTACTTC. Encoded protein: CASAASGGAGQYF.

The chain combines TRBV7-9 with TRBJ2-2, with 9 bases that match TRBD1. After removal of 6 bases from V and 5 bases from J, the junction contained 7 bases not matched to a gene. The CDR3 sequence is 15 residues long. CDR1 and CDR2 from the germline V gene are SEHNR and FQNEAQ (reference sequence). The CDR3: CASRAGTGTTGELFF. CDR3 DNA: TGTGCCAGCAGAGCCGGGACAGGGACAACCGGGGAGCTGTTTTTT.

The gene calls are TRBV4-2 and TRBJ1-1; TRBD1 is a possible D gene (6 bases). This CDR3 is built from 18 residues. V was pared by 5 bases and J by 3 bases, with 25 bases between. Per germline, CDR1 LGHNA and CDR2 YNFKEQ. The chain's CDR3 is CASSSPYPGERGYTEAFF. CDR3 DNA sequence: TGTGCCAGCAGCTCACCCTACCCAGGGGAAAGGGGTTACACTGAAGCTTTCTTT.

This clone was seen once. The rearrangement uses TRBV7-2 and TRBJ1-4; TRBD1 might be the D (5 bases). This CDR3 region has 15 residues. CDR1 and CDR2 from the germline V gene are SGHTA and FQGNSA. Trimming removed 6 bases from V and 4 bases from J, with 15 bases in between. The CDR3 here is CASSRIGTLNEKLFF. The CDR3, as DNA: TGTGCCAGCAGTCGGATCGGGACTCTTAATGAAAAACTGTTTTTT.

The chain combines TRBV25-1 with TRBJ2-3, with D maybe TRBD2 (6 bases). Per the germline V gene, CDR1 is MGHDK and CDR2 is SYGVNS. CDR3 size: 11 residues. V dropped 10 bases and J dropped 7 bases, with 12 bases sitting between them. CDR3 in DNA: TGTGCCACCCAACTAGCCTATACGCAGTATTTT. Its translation: CATQLAYTQYF. Based on the CDR3 plus reference TRBV25-1 and TRBJ2-3, the full variable domain is EADIYQTPRYLVIGTGKKITLECSQTMGHDKMYWYQQDPGMELHLIHYSYGVNSTEKGDLSSESTVSRIRTEHFPLTLESARPSHTSQYLCATQLAYTQYFGPGTRLTVL.

The V gene is TRBV5-1, the J gene TRBJ1-1; the D gene is possibly TRBD1 (6 bases). V lost 6 bases to trimming and J lost 2 bases, with 11 bases between them. CDR3 length: 13 residues. CDR1 is SGHRS and CDR2 is YFSETQ in the germline V gene. The CDR3 loop reads CASKVGANTEAFF. The CDR3, as DNA: TGCGCCAGCAAAGTGGGGGCAAACACTGAAGCTTTCTTT.

This chain uses TRBV30 with TRBJ2-7; weak D call: TRBD2 (6 bases). V was pared by 1 base and J by 3 bases, with 7 bases between. Germline lookup yields CDR1 GTSNPN and CDR2 SVGIG (reference sequence). The CDR3 runs to 12 residues. CDR3 sequence: CAWSAGLYEQYF. The CDR3 DNA follows: TGTGCCTGGAGTGCGGGACTCTACGAGCAGTACTTC. The whole variable domain, remainder taken from reference TRBV30 and TRBJ2-7, is SQTIHQWPATLVQPVGSPLSLECTVEGTSNPNLYWYRQAAGRGLQLLFYSVGIGQISSEVPQNLSASRPQDRQFILSSKKLLLSDSGFYLCAWSAGLYEQYFGPGTRLTVT.

The chain employs TRBV2 and TRBJ1-1; D uncertain. Germline V gene lookup returns CDR1 SNHLY and CDR2 FYNNEI. V shed 9 bases and J shed 1 base, with 9 bases lying between them. The CDR3 is 12 residues long. DNA of the CDR3: TGTGCCAGGTCGGGTCCGAACACTGAAGCTTTCTTT. Translation: CARSGPNTEAFF.

This clone appeared a few times. The V call is TRBV7-9, the J call TRBJ1-5; 8 bases agree with TRBD1. With 1 base clipped from V and 1 base from J, the junction kept 6 bases outside the gene matches. The V gene's germline CDR1 is SEHNR and CDR2 FQNEAQ (reference sequence). The CDR3 contains 17 residues. The CDR3 region is CASSLGSWTGSNQPQHF. The CDR3 DNA follows: TGTGCCAGCAGCTTAGGAAGTTGGACAGGGAGCAATCAGCCCCAGCATTTT. The full variable domain, completed using reference TRBV7-9 and TRBJ1-5, is DTGVSQNPRHKITKRGQNVTFRCDPISEHNRLYWYRQTLGQGPEFLTYFQNEAQLEKSRLLSDRFSAERPKGSFSTLEIQRTEQGDSAMYLCASSLGSWTGSNQPQHFGDGTRLSIL.